The rows below give T cell receptor beta chains drawn from one sample of a study of blood T cell repertoires in COVID-19. Profiled with immunoSEQ multiplex PCR; TCRdb holds only in-frame clones, not every one. The sample carries hundreds of thousands of clones, roughly 90% recorded once. Sequences were obtained from PBMCs or T cells enriched from blood (not recorded which). The receptors stem from a woman in her twenties or thirties who had recovered from COVID-19. CDR3s include the opening cysteine and the closing phenylalanine or tryptophan. The D gene is left open where the match is weak. Clone size is stated in some rows and not others, as once, few, many or a class when expanded.

CDR3	DNA	D	V	J	size
CATSRVPGQAEKLFF	TGTGCCACCAGCAGAGTACCGGGACAGGCTGAAAAACTGTTTTTT	TRBD1	TRBV15	TRBJ1-4	.
CASSSGQGILPQETQYF	TGTGCCAGCAGCTCAGGCCAGGGAATCCTTCCACAAGAGACCCAGTACTTC	.	TRBV7-2	TRBJ2-5	.
CASSVGTGIKLFF	TGTGCCAGCAGTGTAGGGACAGGCATTAAACTGTTTTTT	TRBD1	TRBV2	TRBJ1-4	.
CASSDTTGGYGYTF	TGTGCCAGCAGCGATACAACAGGGGGCTATGGCTACACCTTC	TRBD1	TRBV11-1	TRBJ1-2	.
CASSPWTENEKLFF	TGTGCCAGCAGCCCTTGGACAGAGAATGAAAAACTGTTTTTT	.	TRBV28	TRBJ1-4	.
CASSPTGAMFLSTNEKLFF	TGTGCCAGCAGCCCGACAGGGGCCATGTTCCTCTCAACTAATGAAAAACTGTTTTTT	TRBD1	TRBV27	TRBJ1-4	.
CASSFPGVVRATEAFF	TGTGCCAGCAGCTTTCCCGGAGTCGTGCGGGCCACTGAAGCTTTCTTT	.	TRBV7-2	TRBJ1-1	.
CASSFGGLPGELFF	TGCGCCAGCAGCTTTGGGGGGTTGCCCGGGGAGCTGTTTTTT	.	TRBV5-1	TRBJ2-2	.
CASSVVSTGELFF	TGTGCCAGCAGCGTAGTCTCTACCGGGGAGCTGTTTTTT	.	TRBV9	TRBJ2-2	.
CASKSGDIEYEQYF	TGTGCCAGCAAAAGCGGGGACATTGAGTACGAGCAGTACTTC	.	TRBV28	TRBJ2-7	.
CASIGTPIQPQHF	TGTGCCAGTATAGGGACACCAATTCAGCCCCAGCATTTT	.	TRBV19	TRBJ1-5	.
CASSVSPRLQAHSGNTIYF	TGTGCCAGCAGCGTAAGCCCCCGCCTACAGGCCCACTCTGGAAACACCATATATTTT	.	TRBV9	TRBJ1-3	once
CASRHSGEAGYTF	TGTGCCAGCAGGCACAGCGGGGAAGCTGGCTACACCTTC	.	TRBV25-1	TRBJ1-2	.
CASSQETGLEQYF	TGCGCCAGCAGCCAAGAAACAGGGTTAGAGCAGTACTTC	.	TRBV4-1	TRBJ2-7	few
CASSLIGEGTQYF	TGTGCCAGCAGCTTGATTGGAGAGGGGACCCAGTACTTC	.	TRBV7-3	TRBJ2-5	.
CASSQAAGDYEQYF	TGTGCCAGCAGCCAAGCCGCTGGAGATTACGAGCAGTACTTC	.	TRBV3-1/TRBV3-2	TRBJ2-7	.
CASSLSRVANTGELFF	TGTGCCAGCAGCTTAAGCAGGGTCGCGAACACCGGGGAGCTGTTTTTT	.	TRBV7-2	TRBJ2-2	.
CATSALKQGKNTDTQYF	TGTGCCACCAGTGCGCTTAAGCAGGGAAAAAACACAGATACGCAGTATTTT	.	TRBV24-1	TRBJ2-3	.
CASSLASTISGSYNEQFF	TGTGCCAGCAGCTTAGCCTCGACCATTAGCGGGAGTTACAATGAGCAGTTCTTC	TRBD2	TRBV7-8	TRBJ2-1	.
CASSPGTSGRYNEQFF	TGCGCCAGCAGCCCGGGGACTAGCGGACGTTACAATGAGCAGTTCTTC	TRBD2	TRBV5-1	TRBJ2-1	.
CASSHDGRSSPLHF	TGTGCCAGCTCCCACGACGGGAGATCTTCACCCCTCCACTTT	.	TRBV18	TRBJ1-6	.
CASSESTDTQYF	TGCGCCAGCAGCGAGAGCACAGATACGCAGTATTTT	.	TRBV5-1	TRBJ2-3	.
CASSLVQGGNTEAFF	TGTGCCAGCAGCTTAGTACAGGGGGGGAACACTGAAGCTTTCTTT	TRBD1	TRBV11-3	TRBJ1-1	.
CASSLGVGEGEQFF	TGTGCCAGCAGCTTAGGGGTGGGAGAGGGTGAGCAGTTCTTC	.	TRBV7-3	TRBJ2-1	.
CATLGVDGYTF	TGTGCCACCCTCGGAGTGGATGGCTACACCTTC	.	TRBV28	TRBJ1-2	.
CASSLGGTGVYEQYF	TGCGCCAGCAGCTTGGGTGGGACAGGCGTGTACGAGCAGTACTTC	TRBD1	TRBV5-1	TRBJ2-7	.
CAISESTLSVQETQYF	TGTGCCATCAGTGAGTCGACTCTATCTGTTCAAGAGACCCAGTACTTC	.	TRBV10-3	TRBJ2-5	.
CSASTRVPYEQYF	TGCAGTGCTAGTACTCGTGTCCCCTACGAGCAGTACTTC	.	TRBV20-1	TRBJ2-7	.
CASSQLPGANQPQHF	TGCGCCAGCAGCCAACTCCCAGGGGCTAATCAGCCCCAGCATTTT	.	TRBV4-3	TRBJ1-5	.